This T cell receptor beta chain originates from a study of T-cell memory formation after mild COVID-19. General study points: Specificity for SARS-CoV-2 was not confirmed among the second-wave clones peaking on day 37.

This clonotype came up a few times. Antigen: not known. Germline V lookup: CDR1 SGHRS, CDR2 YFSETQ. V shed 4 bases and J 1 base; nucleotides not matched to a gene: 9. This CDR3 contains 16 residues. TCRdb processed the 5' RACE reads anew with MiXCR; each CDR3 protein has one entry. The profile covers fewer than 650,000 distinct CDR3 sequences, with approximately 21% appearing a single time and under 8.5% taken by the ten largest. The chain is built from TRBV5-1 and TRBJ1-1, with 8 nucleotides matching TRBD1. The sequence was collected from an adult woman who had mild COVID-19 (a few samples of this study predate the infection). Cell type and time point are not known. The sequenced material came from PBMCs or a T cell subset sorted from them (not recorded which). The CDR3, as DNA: TGCGCCAGCAGCCCGGACAGGGCGATTTCGAACACTGAAGCTTTCTTT. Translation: CASSPDRAISNTEAFF. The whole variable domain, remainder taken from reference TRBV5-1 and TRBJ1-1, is KAGVTQTPRYLIKTRGQQVTLSCSPISGHRSVSWYQQTPGQGLQFLFEYFSETQRNKGNFPGRFSGRQFSNSRSEMNVSTLELGDSALYLCASSPDRAISNTEAFFGQGTRLTVV.